These 30 T cell receptor beta chains share one sample of origin, sequenced in a study of T cells in Graves' hyperthyroidism and ophthalmopathy. The source material, RNA transcripts, was used to amplify TCR beta CDR3 regions. The HTBI primer set served for first-round RT-PCR of the TCR CDR3. In TCRdb, the multiplex PCR reads were re-called with MiXCR into one record per CDR3 protein. The repertoire consists of around 760,000 distinct CDR3 sequences, with around 40% occurring once and the leading ten covering around a third. Specimen: blood. These receptors originate from a woman aged 40 to 49 with Graves' hyperthyroidism.

This sequence joins TRBV5-8 and TRBJ2-2; D possibly matches TRBD1 or TRBD2 (5 bases each). CDR1 is SGHTS and CDR2 is YDEGEE in the germline V gene. V gave up 7 bases and J gave up 5 bases, with 18 bases separating them. The CDR3 runs to 15 residues. CDR3 loop: CASPPGQEKTGELFF. The CDR3 coding sequence is TGTGCCAGCCCCCCGGGGCAGGAAAAAACCGGGGAGCTGTTTTTT.

Of note for this clonotype: One end of the junction does not line up with germline, which may come from a read error. The genes are TRBV20-1 and TRBJ2-2; D is perhaps TRBD2 (5 bases). The CDR3 spans 13 residues. Germline V gives CDR1 DFQATT, CDR2 SNEGSKA (reference sequence). The CDR3 protein is CSTSRSKGGELFF. The CDR3 DNA reads TGCAGTACTAGTAGGAGTAAAGGGGGGGAGCTGTTTTTT.

This clonotype has a count of ten or more. The chain links TRBV5-1 to TRBJ2-7; D is unresolved. Between the trimmed V and J ends, which lost 4 bases and 3 bases, there was a span of 8 bases. The CDR3 totals 12 residues. In germline, CDR1 is SGHRS, CDR2 YFSETQ. The CDR3 bases are TGCGCCAGCAGCCCTAACGACTACGAGCAGTACTTC. Its protein is CASSPNDYEQYF.

This clonotype showed up many times. The CDR3 DNA reads TGTGCCATCAGAGGGGCGAACACTGAAGCTTTCTTT. Translation: CAIRGANTEAFF. V usage is TRBV10-3 and J usage is TRBJ1-1; TRBD1 is a possible D gene (5 bases). CDR3 length: 12 residues. The V end lost 6 bases, the J end lost 1 base, and 6 bases lay between the germline ends. From germline, CDR1 is ENHRY and CDR2 SYGVKD.

V is TRBV20-1 and J is TRBJ1-3; D is ambiguous. Looked up from germline, CDR1 is DFQATT and CDR2 is SNEGSKA (reference sequence). CDR3 length: 16 residues. V lost 6 bases, J lost 0 bases, and 18 bases lay in between. The CDR3 DNA reads as TGCAGTGCGAGGCCTGAGTCGCTTTACTCTGGAAACACCATATATTTT. Protein sequence: CSARPESLYSGNTIYF.

The chain has TRBV14 and TRBJ1-5; no clear D gene. This CDR3 is 15 amino acids long. Germline V gene sequence: CDR1 SGHDN, CDR2 FVKESK. V lost 0 bases and J 5 bases, leaving 11 bases between the germline ends. The CDR3 region has the DNA TGTGCCAGCAGCCAAGAAATTTCAGGATATCAGCCCCAGCATTTT. Its translation: CASSQEISGYQPQHF.

This clonotype appeared a few times. The rearrangement uses TRBV9 and TRBJ2-7; D perhaps matches TRBD2 (5 bases). V lost 0 bases and J 0 bases, leaving 10 bases between the germline ends. The CDR3 is 15 residues long. Germline values: CDR1 SGDLS, CDR2 YYNGEE. CDR3 loop: CASSVDGESSYEQYF. The CDR3 DNA reads as TGTGCCAGCAGCGTAGACGGGGAGAGCTCCTACGAGCAGTACTTC.

This chain connects TRBV29-1 to TRBJ2-5; D might be TRBD1 (6 bases). Per germline, CDR1 SQVTM and CDR2 ANQGSEA. The CDR3 is 13 residues long. Between the trimmed V and J ends, which lost 4 bases and 3 bases, there was a span of 12 bases. CDR3 residues: CSVAGTSEETQYF. In DNA, the CDR3 is TGCAGCGTTGCCGGGACATCTGAAGAGACCCAGTACTTC.

This clonotype was recorded at least ten times. The V gene is TRBV20-1, the J gene TRBJ1-1; tentative D call: TRBD1 (5 bases). Germline lookup yields CDR1 DFQATT and CDR2 SNEGSKA (reference sequence). Trimming stripped 5 bases from V and 0 bases from J, with 13 bases between. The CDR3 runs to 14 residues. The DNA for the CDR3 is TGCAGTGCTTCAGACAGACTAGTGAACACTGAAGCTTTCTTT. It yields the protein CSASDRLVNTEAFF.

In its sample, this clonotype was seen many times. V is TRBV2 and J is TRBJ2-7; D might be TRBD1 (7 bases). Trimming removed 3 bases at V and 3 bases at J, with 15 bases between. The V gene's germline CDR1 is SNHLY and CDR2 FYNNEI. The CDR3 runs to 15 residues. The CDR3 spells CASSESSGGLYEQYF. DNA of the CDR3: TGTGCCAGCAGTGAGTCGTCAGGGGGGCTCTACGAGCAGTACTTC.

V is TRBV28 and J is TRBJ1-5; possibly TRBD1 for D (6 bases). Per germline, CDR1 MDHEN and CDR2 SYDVKM. V lost 5 bases and J 5 bases, leaving 19 bases between the germline ends. The CDR3 totals 16 residues. CDR3 residues: CASSTTGRRSHQPQHF. The CDR3 nucleotides read TGTGCCAGCAGTACGACAGGCCGGCGTTCTCATCAGCCCCAGCATTTT.

This clonotype was seen a handful of times. The J gene is TRBJ2-7, the V gene TRBV27; D gene ambiguous. CDR3 size: 12 residues. With 4 bases removed from V and 4 bases from J, the gap between germline ends came to 8 bases. Germline lookup yields CDR1 MNHEY and CDR2 SMNVEV (reference sequence). This CDR3 is CASSSALYEQYF. The CDR3 DNA is TGTGCCAGCAGTTCCGCTCTTTACGAGCAGTACTTC.

The chain employs TRBV6-5 and TRBJ1-2, with 9 positions matching TRBD1. CDR1 MNHEY and CDR2 SVGAGI come from the germline V gene. Trimming removed 0 bases from V and 12 bases from J; junction bases left unmatched: 11. The CDR3 sequence is 15 residues long. The CDR3 sequence is CASSYSDRGGFIDTF. The DNA for the CDR3 is TGTGCCAGCAGTTACTCGGACAGGGGAGGGTTTATTGACACCTTC.

In this sample, this clonotype turned up many times. V usage is TRBV29-1 and J usage is TRBJ1-2; a possible D gene is TRBD1 (5 bases). V was pared by 5 bases and J by 4 bases, with 14 bases between. The CDR3 totals 13 residues. The germline V gene encodes CDR1 SQVTM and CDR2 ANQGSEA. DNA of the CDR3: TGCAGCGTTTCCAGGCAGGGCTCCTATGGCTACACCTTC. It codes for CSVSRQGSYGYTF.

This clonotype has ten or more counts. V usage is TRBV14 and J usage is TRBJ1-4; D remains unclear. Deletions cut 3 bases from V and 7 bases from J, with 12 bases between. The CDR3 length is 14 residues. Germline CDR1 reads SGHDN; CDR2 reads FVKESK. This CDR3 reads CASSHLPLGEKLFF. In DNA form, the CDR3 reads TGTGCCAGCAGCCATCTGCCGCTTGGTGAAAAACTGTTTTTT.

This clonotype was seen repeatedly, ten times or more. The chain carries TRBV29-1 and TRBJ2-5; TRBD2 matches 8 bases. The CDR3 contains 13 residues. The germline gives CDR1 SQVTM, CDR2 ANQGSEA. Trimming cost V 8 bases and J 5 bases; bases outside gene matches: 10. The CDR3 reads CSLLSGGGETQYF. CDR3 in DNA: TGCAGCCTACTATCCGGGGGGGGCGAGACCCAGTACTTC.

The chain recombines TRBV4-2 with TRBJ2-7; either TRBD1 or TRBD2 may supply D (6 bases each). Trimming cost V 6 bases and J 8 bases, with 17 bases left between them. Germline V lookup: CDR1 LGHNA, CDR2 YNFKEQ. The CDR3 extends over 13 amino acids. The CDR3 sequence is CASSQNGGGKQYF. The CDR3 bases are TGTGCCAGCAGTCAGAACGGGGGCGGCAAGCAGTACTTC.

This clonotype has ten or more counts. CDR3 DNA sequence: TGTGCCAGCAGCGCCGATACAGGGTACTATGGCTACACCTTC. Translation: CASSADTGYYGYTF. The chain recombines TRBV9 with TRBJ1-2; TRBD1 might be the D (6 bases). V lost 3 bases and J 3 bases, leaving 12 bases between the germline ends. Germline loops: CDR1 SGDLS, CDR2 YYNGEE. This CDR3 comprises 14 residues.

This clonotype was counted at least ten times. The chain employs TRBV2 and TRBJ2-7; D is unclear. This CDR3 contains 13 residues. Germline-derived CDR1 and CDR2 are SNHLY and FYNNEI. The V and J ends lost 6 bases and 5 bases respectively, with 14 bases between them. The chain's CDR3 is CASSFFPVHEQYF. The CDR3 region has the DNA TGTGCCAGCAGCTTTTTCCCCGTCCACGAGCAGTACTTC.

The J gene is TRBJ2-2, the V gene TRBV24-1, with 12 nucleotides matching TRBD2. The germline CDR1 and CDR2 sequences are KGHDR and SFDVKD. The V segment lost 4 bases and the J segment 5 bases; nucleotides outside the gene matches: 10. The length of the CDR3 is 18 residues. CDR3: CATSDRRLAGVRTGELFF. The CDR3 DNA is TGTGCCACCAGTGACCGCCGACTAGCGGGAGTACGAACCGGGGAGCTGTTTTTT.

This clonotype has ten or more counts. V is TRBV7-6 and J is TRBJ2-7, with TRBD2 identical over 7 bases. Trimming cost V 5 bases and J 0 bases; bases outside gene matches: 4. CDR3 length: 14 residues. Germline CDR1 reads SGHVS; CDR2 reads FNYEAQ. CDR3 sequence reads: CASSIKRDSYEQYF. The CDR3 nucleotides read TGTGCCAGCAGCATTAAGCGGGACTCCTACGAGCAGTACTTC.

In this sample, this clonotype turned up a few times. This rearrangement joins TRBV24-1 to TRBJ1-3; D is uncertain. Germline CDR1 is KGHDR and CDR2 is SFDVKD. The CDR3 extends over 13 amino acids. V lost 10 bases, J lost 4 bases, and 13 bases lay in between. Written as DNA, the CDR3 is TGTGCCACTCCCGGGCCCGACGGAAACACCATATATTTT. Translated, it gives CATPGPDGNTIYF.

With respect to this clonotype: A much larger clone differs by one base, so this may be a read error. This chain connects TRBV29-1 to TRBJ1-5; D possibly corresponds to TRBD1 (5 bases). The CDR3 loop spans 15 amino acids. CDR1 is SQVTM, CDR2 ANQGSEA, per germline. The CDR3 DNA sequence: TGCAGTGCTGTCTCGGGGGGAGTTAGCAATCAGCCCCAGCAATTT. Translating gives CSAVSGGVSNQPQQF.

A few counts support this clonotype. At one boundary the junction diverges from the germline segment, which might be a read error. The chain employs TRBV5-1 and TRBJ2-7; 9 bases map to TRBD2. This CDR3 contains 14 residues. CDR1 SGHRS and CDR2 YFSETQ come from the germline V gene. The CDR3, as DNA: TGCGCCAGCAGCCCGTCAGGTAGCGGGGGTGCGTGGTGCTTC. This codes for CASSPSGSGGAWCF. Full variable domain (remainder filled in from reference TRBV5-1 and TRBJ2-7): KAGVTQTPRYLIKTRGQQVTLSCSPISGHRSVSWYQQTPGQGLQFLFEYFSETQRNKGNFPGRFSGRQFSNSRSEMNVSTLELGDSALYLCASSPSGSGGAWCFGPGTRLTVT.

The V call is TRBV7-9, the J call TRBJ1-1; 9 bases match TRBD1. The V gene end was trimmed by 3 bases and the J gene end by 5 bases; junction bases not matched to a gene: 10. This CDR3 contains 16 residues. Germline V lookup: CDR1 SEHNR, CDR2 FQNEAQ (reference sequence). CDR3 protein: CASSFYMGTGSTEAFF. In DNA, the CDR3 is TGTGCCAGCAGCTTCTACATGGGGACAGGGTCGACTGAAGCTTTCTTT.

The rearrangement joins TRBV4-1 to TRBJ1-5, with D perhaps TRBD1 (5 bases). CDR3 size: 15 residues. Germline lookup yields CDR1 MGHRA and CDR2 YSYEKL. Trimming removed 3 bases from V and 2 bases from J, with 11 bases in between. The CDR3 reads CASSHRVLGNQPQHF. The CDR3, as DNA: TGCGCCAGCAGCCACAGGGTTTTAGGCAATCAGCCCCAGCATTTT.

V and J are TRBV7-2 and TRBJ2-7, with D tentatively TRBD2 (6 bases). The DNA end is more similar to TRBJ2-1, so the J call may be wrong. Germline lookup yields CDR1 SGHTA and CDR2 FQGNSA. CDR3 length equals 14 residues. CDR3 DNA sequence: TGTGCCAGCTCACCAGCGGGTAACCCGGTTGAGCAGTTCTTC. It yields the protein CASSPAGNPVEQFF.

The V call is TRBV20-1, the J call TRBJ2-7, with unresolved D. V lost 3 bases, J lost 6 bases, and 9 bases lay in between. The CDR3 has 11 amino acids. From germline, CDR1 is DFQATT and CDR2 SNEGSKA (reference sequence). The CDR3 reads CSARQAGEQYF. CDR3 coding DNA: TGCAGTGCTAGGCAAGCTGGCGAGCAGTACTTC.

The chain has TRBV15 and TRBJ2-5; 10 positions match TRBD1. Looked up from germline, CDR1 is LNHNV and CDR2 is YYDKDF (reference sequence). Trimming took 7 bases from V and 3 from J; bases not matched to a gene: 8. This CDR3 spans 15 amino acids. The CDR3 DNA is TGTGCCACCACCCGGGACAGGGGTAGGGAAGAGACCCAGTACTTC. This sequence encodes CATTRDRGREETQYF.

This chain joins TRBV19 and TRBJ2-2; 7 nucleotides match TRBD2. CDR3 length: 13 amino acids. Germline trimming cut 3 bases from V and 8 bases from J; bases unmatched to any gene: 3. CDR1 is LNHDA and CDR2 is SQIVND in the germline V gene (reference sequence). The CDR3 sequence: CASSIDGGGELFF. The CDR3 nucleotides are TGTGCCAGTAGTATCGACGGGGGGGGGGAGCTGTTTTTT.